One sample yielded the 6 T cell receptor beta chains listed below, sequenced in a study of blood T cells in healthy people across ages. Using a J-beta primer mix together with a sample-barcoded 5' primer, a second PCR was run for roughly 7 to 12 cycles. TCRdb independently ran MiXCR on the 5' RACE reads; one entry per CDR3 protein. The sample lists about 1.6 million distinct CDR3 sequences; 30% to 40% were seen once. Sequencing input: blood. All receptors come from a woman aged 30 to 39 in good health.

This rearrangement joins TRBV20-1 to TRBJ2-3, with 10 nucleotides matching TRBD2. CDR3 length: 14 residues. The V segment lost 4 bases and the J segment 2 bases; nucleotides outside the gene matches: 3. Germline CDR1 DFQATT, CDR2 SNEGSKA (reference sequence). In DNA form, the CDR3 reads TGCAGTGCTACTAGCGGGGGCTACACAGATACGCAGTATTTT. Translated: CSATSGGYTDTQYF.

This clonotype was seen only a few times. The genes are TRBV9 and TRBJ2-3; 8 positions agree with TRBD1. Trimming cost V 0 bases and J 3 bases; bases outside gene matches: 9. The V gene's germline CDR1 is SGDLS and CDR2 YYNGEE. The CDR3 has 17 amino acids. The CDR3 protein is CASSVGFSRGQTDTQYF. CDR3 nucleotides: TGTGCCAGCAGCGTAGGATTCTCCAGGGGGCAAACAGATACGCAGTATTTT.

This clonotype occurred many times. This sequence joins TRBV3-1 and TRBJ1-2, with D possibly matching TRBD1 (5 bases). The V gene lost 1 base and the J gene lost 12 bases, with 12 bases spanning the gap. The germline gives CDR1 LGHDT, CDR2 YNNKEL (reference sequence). CDR3 length equals 12 residues. DNA for the CDR3: TGTGCCAGCAGCCAAGTCGGACACGGTCACACCTTC. Its translation: CASSQVGHGHTF.

V gene TRBV7-6 combines with J gene TRBJ2-7; weak D call: TRBD1 (6 bases). Germline V gene lookup returns CDR1 SGHVS and CDR2 FNYEAQ. The V gene lost 4 bases and the J gene lost 1 base, with 20 bases spanning the gap. The CDR3 totals 17 residues. CDR3 nucleotides: TGTGCCAGCAGCTCCTACCAAGGGCCAGGGGAATCCTACGAGCAGTACTTC. This encodes CASSSYQGPGESYEQYF.

This clonotype was seen a handful of times. The rearrangement links TRBV7-3 to TRBJ2-3; D uncertain. Germline V gives CDR1 SGHTA, CDR2 FQGTGA. The CDR3 contains 13 residues. V was pared by 5 bases and J by 2 bases, with 8 bases between. CDR3 protein: CASSRTLTDTQYF. The CDR3 DNA is TGTGCCAGCAGCCGCACCCTCACAGATACGCAGTATTTT.

In its sample, this clonotype was seen many times. V gene TRBV7-2 combines with J gene TRBJ2-1; 11 bases agree with TRBD2. The trim removed 2 bases at V and 6 bases at J, leaving 3 bases unmatched. Germline V CDR1 and CDR2: SGHTA, FQGNSA. The CDR3 runs 15 residues. The CDR3 DNA sequence: TGTGCCAGCAGCTTACTAGCGGGGGGTGGCAATGAGCAGTTCTTC. Translating it yields CASSLLAGGGNEQFF.